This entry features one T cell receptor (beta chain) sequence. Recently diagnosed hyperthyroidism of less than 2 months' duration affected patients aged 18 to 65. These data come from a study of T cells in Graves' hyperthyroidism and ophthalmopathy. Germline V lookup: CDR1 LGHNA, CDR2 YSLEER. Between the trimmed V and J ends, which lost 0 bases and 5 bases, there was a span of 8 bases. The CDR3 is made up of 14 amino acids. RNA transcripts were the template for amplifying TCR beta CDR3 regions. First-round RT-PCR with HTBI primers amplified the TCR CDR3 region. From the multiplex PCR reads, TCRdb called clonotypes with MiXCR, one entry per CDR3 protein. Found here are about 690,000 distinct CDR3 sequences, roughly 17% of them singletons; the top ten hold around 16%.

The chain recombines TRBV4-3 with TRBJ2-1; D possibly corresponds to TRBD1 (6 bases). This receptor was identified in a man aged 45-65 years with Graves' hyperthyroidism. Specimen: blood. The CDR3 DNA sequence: TGCGCCAGCAGCCAAGAGGGGGCGAACAATGAGCAGTTCTTC. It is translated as CASSQEGANNEQFF.